The 23 T cell receptor beta chains given below trace back to one sample, sequenced in a study of CD8 T cells in ankylosing spondylitis. MiXCR, run by TCRdb on the 5' RACE reads, gives a single entry per CDR3 protein. The table shows roughly 230,000 distinct CDR3 sequences, with about 18% occurring only once. Material: blood, either unsorted or a sorted T cell fraction (not recorded which). All receptors derive from a male donor with ankylosing spondylitis or in good health (not recorded which).

V gene TRBV12-3 or TRBV12-4 combines with J gene TRBJ2-4; TRBD2 aligns across 11 bases. The J segment lost 9 bases and the V segment lost 4 bases, leaving 17 bases of the junction unmatched. This CDR3 has 18 residues. The CDR3 coding sequence is TGTGCCAGCAGTTCCATCCCGGGGACTAGCGGTATAAACGGCATTCAGTACTTC. Translated, it gives CASSSIPGTSGINGIQYF.

Only a few counts were recorded for this clonotype. The chain uses TRBV12-3 or TRBV12-4 and TRBJ2-1; 11 nucleotides agree with TRBD2. V shed 7 bases, J shed 7 bases, and the junction held 9 bases outside the gene matches. The CDR3 loop spans 15 amino acids. CDR3 protein: CASNIWTSGPNEQFF. The CDR3 coding sequence is TGTGCCAGCAATATCTGGACTAGCGGGCCGAATGAGCAGTTCTTC.

This clonotype has a count of ten or more. The rearrangement links TRBV29-1 to TRBJ2-7; D tentatively reads TRBD1 or TRBD2 (5 bases each). V shed 6 bases and J shed 2 bases, with 14 bases lying between them. Germline V gene sequence: CDR1 SQVTM, CDR2 ANQGSEA. The CDR3 covers 13 residues. CDR3 in amino acids: CSVERDGTYEQYF. The CDR3, as DNA: TGCAGCGTGGAACGGGACGGTACCTACGAGCAGTACTTC.

This clonotype was recorded a few times. The V call is TRBV29-1, the J call TRBJ2-2; no clear D. CDR1 is SQVTM and CDR2 is ANQGSEA in the germline V gene. The CDR3 covers 11 residues. The germline V and J ends were trimmed by 4 bases and 5 bases, with 5 bases remaining between them. CDR3 sequence (DNA): TGCAGCGTTGTCACTACCGGGGAGCTGTTTTTT. This gives the protein CSVVTTGELFF.

This clonotype occurred many times. The V gene is TRBV12-3 or TRBV12-4, the J gene TRBJ2-3, with TRBD2 matching over 9 bases. The CDR3 spans 15 residues. Unmatched junction bases numbered 4, after V lost 3 bases and J lost 3 bases. For the CDR3, the DNA is TGTGCCAGCAGTTTGAGCGGACTAGCGACAGATACGCAGTATTTT. Translated, it gives CASSLSGLATDTQYF.

This clonotype was seen at least ten times. The chain recombines TRBV20-1 with TRBJ1-2; D ambiguous. Trimming took off 3 bases at V and 7 bases at J, with 12 bases between the two ends. The CDR3 sequence is 12 residues long. Germline loops: CDR1 DFQATT, CDR2 SNEGSKA (reference sequence). CDR3 sequence (DNA): TGCAGTGCTAGGGGCCTTTCAGGTGGCTACACCTTC. Translation gives CSARGLSGGYTF.

This clonotype was recorded at least ten times. The chain recombines TRBV11-2 with TRBJ2-2, with 7 bases that match TRBD1. The V gene's germline CDR1 is SGHAT and CDR2 FQNNGV. J gave up 13 bases and V 4 bases, and 12 bases lay outside the gene matches. There are 14 residues in the CDR3. Here the CDR3 DNA reads TGTGCCAGCAGCTCAGCCCCAGACAGGGATGGGCTGTTTTTT. This encodes CASSSAPDRDGLFF.

Only a few counts were recorded for this clonotype. The chain couples TRBV4-2 to TRBJ2-1; weak D call: TRBD1 (7 bases). CDR3 size: 17 residues. Germline V gene sequence: CDR1 LGHNA, CDR2 YNFKEQ. The V gene lost 0 bases and the J gene lost 1 base, with 13 bases spanning the gap. In DNA, the CDR3 is TGTGCCAGCAGCCAAGATCGGCCAGGGGGGTCCTACAATGAGCAGTTCTTC. It yields the protein CASSQDRPGGSYNEQFF.

The chain links TRBV29-1 to TRBJ2-7, with a tentative D call TRBD2 (6 bases). The CDR3 extends over 15 amino acids. V shed 6 bases and J shed 1 base, with 19 bases lying between them. Germline CDR1 is SQVTM and CDR2 is ANQGSEA. The chain's CDR3 is CSVDVGGTESYEQYF. CDR3 nucleotides: TGCAGCGTGGACGTTGGCGGGACGGAATCCTACGAGCAGTACTTC.

The CDR3 sequence: CASSYRTGKFYEQYF. The CDR3 nucleotides are TGTGCCAGCAGTTACCGTACAGGGAAATTCTACGAGCAGTACTTC. This rearrangement joins TRBV6-5 to TRBJ2-7; TRBD1 is a possible D gene (6 bases). Germline values: CDR1 MNHEY, CDR2 SVGAGI. The germline V and J ends were trimmed by 2 bases and 3 bases, with 14 bases remaining between them. The CDR3 is 15 residues long.

This clonotype was seen repeatedly, ten times or more. The gene calls are TRBV5-1 and TRBJ2-7; D might be TRBD1 or TRBD2, each matching 5 bases. The ends were cut back, 2 bases at V and 0 bases at J, with 9 bases in the middle. Germline V gene sequence: CDR1 SGHRS, CDR2 YFSETQ. The length of the CDR3 is 14 residues. CDR3 coding DNA: TGCGCCAGCAGCTTCGGTGGGGGCTCCTACGAGCAGTACTTC. Residues: CASSFGGGSYEQYF.

In its sample, this clonotype was seen a few times. The chain combines TRBV29-1 with TRBJ2-1; tentative D call: TRBD1 (6 bases). V lost 3 bases and J 2 bases, leaving 14 bases between the germline ends. Germline loops: CDR1 SQVTM, CDR2 ANQGSEA. The CDR3 consists of 15 residues. In nucleotides, the CDR3 is TGCAGCGTTGAGGGCGGACAGTTTACCTACAATGAGCAGTTCTTC. This translates into CSVEGGQFTYNEQFF.

This clonotype has only a few counts. The genes are TRBV13 and TRBJ1-4; D call uncertain. Germline assignment: CDR1 PRHDT and CDR2 FYEKMQ (reference sequence). V lost 8 bases to trimming and J lost 0 bases, with 7 bases between them. The CDR3 has 13 residues. In DNA form, the CDR3 reads TGTGCCAGCTCGACTGCAACTAATGAAAAACTGTTTTTT. It codes for CASSTATNEKLFF.

The V and J genes are TRBV29-1 and TRBJ2-1; 11 bases map to TRBD2. Germline lookup yields CDR1 SQVTM and CDR2 ANQGSEA. Trimming cost V 5 bases and J 3 bases; bases outside gene matches: 3. CDR3 length: 14 residues. Written as DNA, the CDR3 is TGCAGCGTTCAGGGACTAGCGGTCTACAATGAGCAGTTCTTC. Amino acids: CSVQGLAVYNEQFF.

This clonotype occurred many times. V is TRBV6-2 or TRBV6-3 and J is TRBJ2-7; D not resolved. From germline, CDR1 is MNHEY and CDR2 SVGEGT. V shed 4 bases and J shed 3 bases, with 10 bases lying between them. The CDR3 is 13 residues long. The CDR3 protein is CASSSNANYEQYF. As DNA, the CDR3 is TGTGCCAGCAGTTCAAACGCGAACTACGAGCAGTACTTC.

The genes are TRBV4-1 and TRBJ2-1; possibly TRBD1 for D (6 bases). Germline lookup yields CDR1 MGHRA and CDR2 YSYEKL. Trimming removed 2 bases from V and 6 bases from J, with 14 bases in between. CDR3 length: 15 residues. Here the CDR3 DNA reads TGCGCCAGCAGCCAACCTCCTACAGGGCTCAATGAGCAGTTCTTC. Residues: CASSQPPTGLNEQFF.

This clonotype was detected ten times or more. This chain joins TRBV10-3 and TRBJ2-3; 15 bases map to TRBD2. This CDR3 is 20 amino acids long. J was trimmed by 0 bases and V by 1 base; bases with no gene match: 8. CDR1 ENHRY and CDR2 SYGVKD come from the germline V gene. CDR3 sequence reads: CAISEFPPGLAGGSTDTQYF. The CDR3 DNA reads TGTGCCATCAGTGAGTTCCCCCCGGGACTAGCGGGAGGAAGCACAGATACGCAGTATTTT.

This clonotype appeared many times. The rearrangement uses TRBV6-1 and TRBJ2-1; the D gene is possibly TRBD1 (5 bases). The CDR3 length is 13 residues. V gave up 7 bases and J gave up 2 bases, with 9 bases separating them. Per the germline V gene, CDR1 is MNHNS and CDR2 is SASEGT. The CDR3 sequence is CASTQGPYNEQFF. The CDR3 region has the DNA TGTGCCAGCACCCAGGGTCCCTACAATGAGCAGTTCTTC.

The V call is TRBV20-1, the J call TRBJ1-1; D gene unclear. The germline V gene has CDR1 DFQATT and CDR2 SNEGSKA (reference sequence). The CDR3 is 13 amino acids. V shed 0 bases and J shed 3 bases, with 8 bases lying between them. The CDR3 here is CSARDLGDTEAFF. CDR3 bases: TGCAGTGCTAGAGATCTCGGGGACACTGAAGCTTTCTTT.

The table lists this clonotype with a few counts. The rearrangement uses TRBV6-1 and TRBJ2-7; D not resolved. The V gene's germline CDR1 is MNHNS and CDR2 SASEGT. There are 10 residues in the CDR3. V was shortened by 8 bases and J by 4 bases, with 6 bases between the two germline ends. The CDR3 DNA reads as TGTGCCAGCCGCAGGTACGAGCAGTACTTC. Amino acid sequence: CASRRYEQYF.

The sample holds many counts of this clonotype. DNA for the CDR3: TGTGCCAGCAGTAGTTTTGGCGAGCAGTACTTC. Amino acids: CASSSFGEQYF. V is TRBV12-3 or TRBV12-4 and J is TRBJ2-7; no firm D call. The length of the CDR3 is 11 residues. The ends were cut back, 5 bases at V and 6 bases at J, with 8 bases in the middle.

This clonotype was picked up a small number of times. The CDR3 spells CASSPDKIDIQYF. In nucleotides, the CDR3 is TGTGCCAGCAGTCCCGATAAGATTGACATTCAGTACTTC. The V gene is TRBV12-3 or TRBV12-4, the J gene TRBJ2-4, with D hard to call. There are 13 residues in the CDR3. Between the trimmed V and J ends, which lost 5 bases and 8 bases, there was a span of 13 bases.

This clonotype was counted between two and nine times. This sequence joins TRBV6-2 or TRBV6-3 and TRBJ2-7; D may match TRBD1 or TRBD2 (6 bases each). CDR1 is MNHEY, CDR2 SVGEGT, per germline. The CDR3 totals 16 residues. Trimming stripped 4 bases from V and 2 bases from J, with 18 bases between. Here the CDR3 reads CASSWSAGTPPYEQYF. CDR3 coding DNA: TGTGCCAGCAGTTGGAGTGCGGGGACACCTCCCTACGAGCAGTACTTC.